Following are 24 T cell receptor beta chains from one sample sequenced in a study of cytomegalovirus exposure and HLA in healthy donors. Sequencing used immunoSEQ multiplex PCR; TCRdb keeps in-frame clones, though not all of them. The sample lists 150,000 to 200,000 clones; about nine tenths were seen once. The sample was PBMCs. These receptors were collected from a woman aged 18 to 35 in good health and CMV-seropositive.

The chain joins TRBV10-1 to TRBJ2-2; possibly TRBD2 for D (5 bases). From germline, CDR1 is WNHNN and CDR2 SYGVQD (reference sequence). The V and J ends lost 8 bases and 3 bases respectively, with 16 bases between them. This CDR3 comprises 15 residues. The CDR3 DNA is TGCGCCAGCGGGTGGGCAGCGGTGTACACCGGGGAGCTGTTTTTT. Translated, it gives CASGWAAVYTGELFF.

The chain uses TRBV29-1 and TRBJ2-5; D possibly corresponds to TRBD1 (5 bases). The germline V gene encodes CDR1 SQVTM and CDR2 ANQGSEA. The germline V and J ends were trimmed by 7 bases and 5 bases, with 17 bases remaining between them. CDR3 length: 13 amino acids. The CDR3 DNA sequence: TGCAGCGCCTGTCTGCCAGGGCGGGAGACCCAGTACTTC. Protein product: CSACLPGRETQYF.

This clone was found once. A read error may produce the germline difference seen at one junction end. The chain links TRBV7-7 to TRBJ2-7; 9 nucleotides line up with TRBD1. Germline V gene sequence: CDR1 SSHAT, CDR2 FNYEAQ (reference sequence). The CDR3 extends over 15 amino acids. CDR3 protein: CASSLRPGQGYEQYF. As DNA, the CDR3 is TGTGCTAGCAGCTTGCGGCCGGGACAGGGCTACGAGCAGTACTTC.

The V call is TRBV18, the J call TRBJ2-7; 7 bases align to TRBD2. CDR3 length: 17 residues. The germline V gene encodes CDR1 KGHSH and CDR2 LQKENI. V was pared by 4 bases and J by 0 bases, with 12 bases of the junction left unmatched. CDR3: CASSLSPSGAFSYEQYF. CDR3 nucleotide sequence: TGTGCCAGCTCACTTTCTCCTAGCGGAGCTTTCTCCTACGAGCAGTACTTC.

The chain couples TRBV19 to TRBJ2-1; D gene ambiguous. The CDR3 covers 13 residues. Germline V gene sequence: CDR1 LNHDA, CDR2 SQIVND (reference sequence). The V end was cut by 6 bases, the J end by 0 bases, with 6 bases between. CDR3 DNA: TGTGCCAGTAGCCGTAGCTCCTACAATGAGCAGTTCTTC. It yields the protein CASSRSSYNEQFF.

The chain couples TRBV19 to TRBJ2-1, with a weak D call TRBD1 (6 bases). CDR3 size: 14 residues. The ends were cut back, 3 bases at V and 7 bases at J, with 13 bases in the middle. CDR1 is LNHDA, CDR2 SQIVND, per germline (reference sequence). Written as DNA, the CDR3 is TGTGCCAGTAGTATCACAGGGAATCGGAATGAGCAGTTCTTC. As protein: CASSITGNRNEQFF.

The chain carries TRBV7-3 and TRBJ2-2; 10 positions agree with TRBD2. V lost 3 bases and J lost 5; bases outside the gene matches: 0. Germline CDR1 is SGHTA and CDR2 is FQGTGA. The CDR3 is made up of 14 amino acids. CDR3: CASSLTSGTGELFF. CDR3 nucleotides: TGTGCCAGCAGCTTGACTAGCGGGACCGGGGAGCTGTTTTTT.

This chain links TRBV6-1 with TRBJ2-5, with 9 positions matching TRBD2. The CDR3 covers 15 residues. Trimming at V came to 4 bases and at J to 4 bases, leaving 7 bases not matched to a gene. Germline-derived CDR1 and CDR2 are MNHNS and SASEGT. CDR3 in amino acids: CASSVDSGRTETQYF. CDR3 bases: TGTGCCAGCAGTGTCGACAGCGGGAGGACAGAGACCCAGTACTTC.

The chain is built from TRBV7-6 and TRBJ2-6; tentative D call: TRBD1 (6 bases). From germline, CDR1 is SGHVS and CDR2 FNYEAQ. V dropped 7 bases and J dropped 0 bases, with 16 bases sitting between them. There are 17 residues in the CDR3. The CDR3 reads CASTQLRTVSGANVLTF. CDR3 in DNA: TGTGCCAGCACCCAACTCCGGACAGTCTCTGGGGCCAACGTCCTGACTTTC. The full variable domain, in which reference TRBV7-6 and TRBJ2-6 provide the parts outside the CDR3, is GAGVSQSPRYKVTKRGQDVALRCDPISGHVSLYWYRQALGQGPEFLTYFNYEAQQDKSGLPNDRFSAERPEGSISTLTIQRTEQRDSAMYRCASTQLRTVSGANVLTFGAGSRLTVL.

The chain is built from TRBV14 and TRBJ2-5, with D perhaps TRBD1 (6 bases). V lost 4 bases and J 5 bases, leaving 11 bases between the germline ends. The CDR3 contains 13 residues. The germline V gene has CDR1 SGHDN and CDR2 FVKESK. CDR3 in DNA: TGTGCCAGCAGCCGTTTGAGGGGGGAGACCCAGTACTTC. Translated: CASSRLRGETQYF.

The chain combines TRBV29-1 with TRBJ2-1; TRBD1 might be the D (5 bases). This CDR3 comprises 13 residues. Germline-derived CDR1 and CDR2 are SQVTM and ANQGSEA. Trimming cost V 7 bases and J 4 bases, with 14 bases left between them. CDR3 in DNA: TGCAGCGGCAGTAGGGGAACTTACAATGAGCAGTTCTTC. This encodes CSGSRGTYNEQFF.

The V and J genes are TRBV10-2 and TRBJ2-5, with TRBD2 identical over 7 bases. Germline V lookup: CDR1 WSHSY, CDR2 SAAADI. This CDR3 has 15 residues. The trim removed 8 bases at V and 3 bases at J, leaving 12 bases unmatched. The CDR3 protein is CASLAAGLGKETQYF. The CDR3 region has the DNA TGCGCCAGCCTGGCAGCGGGACTCGGAAAAGAGACCCAGTACTTC.

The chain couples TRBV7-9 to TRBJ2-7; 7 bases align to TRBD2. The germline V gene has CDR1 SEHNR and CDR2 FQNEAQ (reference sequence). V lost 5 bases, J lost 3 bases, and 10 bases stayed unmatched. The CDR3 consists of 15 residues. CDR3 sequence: CASSIGGRSSYEQYF. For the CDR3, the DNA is TGTGCCAGCAGCATCGGCGGGAGATCTAGCTACGAGCAGTACTTC.

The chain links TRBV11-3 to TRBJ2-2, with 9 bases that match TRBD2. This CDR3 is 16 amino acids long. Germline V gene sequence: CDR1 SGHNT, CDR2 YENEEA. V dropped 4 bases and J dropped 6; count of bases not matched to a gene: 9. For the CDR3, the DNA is TGTGCCAGCAGCTCCTTGGGTAGCGGGAGATCCGGGGAGCTGTTTTTT. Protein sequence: CASSSLGSGRSGELFF.

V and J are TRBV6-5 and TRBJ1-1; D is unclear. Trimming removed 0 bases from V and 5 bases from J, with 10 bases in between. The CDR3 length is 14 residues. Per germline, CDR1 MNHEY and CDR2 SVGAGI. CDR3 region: CASSYSFQRTEAFF. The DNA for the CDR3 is TGTGCCAGCAGTTACTCGTTTCAGAGGACTGAAGCTTTCTTT.

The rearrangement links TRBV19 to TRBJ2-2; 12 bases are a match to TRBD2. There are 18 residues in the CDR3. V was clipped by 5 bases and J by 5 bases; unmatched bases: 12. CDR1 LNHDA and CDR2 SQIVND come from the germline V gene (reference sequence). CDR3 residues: CASSWLAGGRGITGELFF. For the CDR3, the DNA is TGTGCCAGTAGTTGGCTAGCGGGAGGGAGGGGAATTACCGGGGAGCTGTTTTTT. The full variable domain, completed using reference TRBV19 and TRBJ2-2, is DGGITQSPKYLFRKEGQNVTLSCEQNLNHDAMYWYRQDPGQGLRLIYYSQIVNDFQKGDIAEGYSVSREKKESFPLTVTSAQKNPTAFYLCASSWLAGGRGITGELFFGEGSRLTVL.

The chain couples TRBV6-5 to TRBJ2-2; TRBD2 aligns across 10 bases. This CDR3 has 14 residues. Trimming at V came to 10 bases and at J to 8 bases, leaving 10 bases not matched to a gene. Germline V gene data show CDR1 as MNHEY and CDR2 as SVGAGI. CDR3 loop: CATAPQLAGGELFF. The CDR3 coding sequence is TGTGCCACCGCCCCTCAACTAGCGGGAGGGGAGCTGTTTTTT.

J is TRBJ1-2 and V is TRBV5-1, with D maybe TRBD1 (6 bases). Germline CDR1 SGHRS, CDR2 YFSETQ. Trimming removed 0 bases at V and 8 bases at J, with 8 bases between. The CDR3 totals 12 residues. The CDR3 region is CASSLAGEGYTF. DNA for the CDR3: TGCGCCAGCAGCTTGGCAGGGGAGGGCTACACCTTC.

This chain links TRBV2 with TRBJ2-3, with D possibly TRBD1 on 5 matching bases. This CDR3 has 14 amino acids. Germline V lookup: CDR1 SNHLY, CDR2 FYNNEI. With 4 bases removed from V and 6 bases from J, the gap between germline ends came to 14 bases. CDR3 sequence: CASSVTSPGDTQYF. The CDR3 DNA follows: TGTGCCAGCAGTGTAACCTCACCAGGGGATACGCAGTATTTT.

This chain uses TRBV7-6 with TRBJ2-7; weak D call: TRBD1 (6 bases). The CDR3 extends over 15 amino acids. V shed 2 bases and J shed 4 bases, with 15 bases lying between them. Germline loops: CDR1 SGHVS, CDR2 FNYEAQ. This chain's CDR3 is CASSLRWTEEYEQYF. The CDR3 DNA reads TGTGCCAGCAGCTTAAGGTGGACAGAAGAGTACGAGCAGTACTTC.

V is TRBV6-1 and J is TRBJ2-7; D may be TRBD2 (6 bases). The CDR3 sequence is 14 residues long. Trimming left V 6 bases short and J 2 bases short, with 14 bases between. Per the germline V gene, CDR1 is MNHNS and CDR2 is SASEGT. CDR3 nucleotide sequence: TGTGCCAGCAGGTCGGGACTGGCAACCTACGAGCAGTACTTC. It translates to CASRSGLATYEQYF.

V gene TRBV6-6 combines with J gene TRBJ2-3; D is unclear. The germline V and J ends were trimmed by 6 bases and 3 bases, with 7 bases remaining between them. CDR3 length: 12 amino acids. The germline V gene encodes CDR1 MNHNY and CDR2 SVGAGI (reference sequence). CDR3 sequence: CASSAGTDTQYF. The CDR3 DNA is TGTGCCAGCAGCGCCGGGACAGATACGCAGTATTTT.

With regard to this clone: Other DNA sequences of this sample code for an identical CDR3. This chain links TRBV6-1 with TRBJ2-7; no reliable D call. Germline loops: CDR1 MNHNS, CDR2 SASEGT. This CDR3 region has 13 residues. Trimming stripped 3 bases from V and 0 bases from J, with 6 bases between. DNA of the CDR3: TGTGCCAGCAGTGATGGCAGCTCCTACGAGCAGTACTTC. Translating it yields CASSDGSSYEQYF.

The CDR3 is CASSLVSRSGGYTF. The CDR3 DNA reads as TGCGCCAGCAGCCTAGTTTCCCGAAGCGGGGGCTACACCTTC. This rearrangement joins TRBV4-1 to TRBJ1-2; D uncertain. The length of the CDR3 is 14 residues. Germline V gene sequence: CDR1 MGHRA, CDR2 YSYEKL. V was cut by 4 bases and J by 8 bases, with 17 bases left in between.